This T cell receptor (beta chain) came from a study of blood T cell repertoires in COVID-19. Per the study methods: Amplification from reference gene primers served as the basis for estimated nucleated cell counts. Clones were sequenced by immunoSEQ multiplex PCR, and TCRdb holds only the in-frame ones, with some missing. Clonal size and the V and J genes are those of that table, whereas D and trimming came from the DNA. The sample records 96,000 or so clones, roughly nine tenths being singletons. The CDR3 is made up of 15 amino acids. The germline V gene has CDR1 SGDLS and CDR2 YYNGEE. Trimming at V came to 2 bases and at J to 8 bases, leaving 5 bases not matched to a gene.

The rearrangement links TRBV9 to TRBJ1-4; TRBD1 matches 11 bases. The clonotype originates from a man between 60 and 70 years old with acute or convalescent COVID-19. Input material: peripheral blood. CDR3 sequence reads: CASSVGQGAWEKLFF. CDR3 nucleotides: TGTGCCAGCAGCGTTGGACAGGGGGCTTGGGAAAAACTGTTTTTT.